A single sample is the source of the 14 T cell receptor beta chains below, sequenced in a study of blood T cells in healthy people across ages. Through a sample-barcoded 5' primer and a J-beta primer mix, a second PCR was run for roughly 7 to 12 cycles. TCRdb re-analysed the 5' RACE reads in MiXCR, keeping a single row per CDR3 protein. The sample has 600,000 to 900,000 distinct CDR3 sequences; roughly 25% are singletons. These records were also assigned to another study, of T cells of mothers and their children.

The sample consisted of blood. These receptors were collected from a boy younger than 18 in good health.

This clonotype was counted a few times. This chain connects TRBV4-2 to TRBJ2-7; 9 bases align to TRBD1. Germline V lookup: CDR1 LGHNA, CDR2 YNFKEQ. The CDR3 spans 19 residues. V dropped 2 bases and J dropped 1; count of bases not matched to a gene: 15. CDR3 sequence (DNA): TGTGCCAGCAGCCAAAAACAGTGGGAGGGACAGGGAATGTCCTACGAGCAGTACTTC. Translation: CASSQKQWEGQGMSYEQYF.

J is TRBJ1-5 and V is TRBV20-1; 8 nucleotides line up with TRBD1. This CDR3 comprises 15 residues. Unmatched junction bases numbered 5, after V lost 0 bases and J lost 4 bases. Germline values: CDR1 DFQATT, CDR2 SNEGSKA (reference sequence). In nucleotides, the CDR3 is TGCAGTGCTAGAGATCGACAGGGGTTTAATCAGCCCCAGCATTTT. Translating gives CSARDRQGFNQPQHF.

A few counts support this clonotype. J is TRBJ2-2 and V is TRBV9, with 12 bases lining up with TRBD2. The trim removed 4 bases at V and 8 bases at J, leaving 12 bases unmatched. Per germline, CDR1 SGDLS and CDR2 YYNGEE. The CDR3 length is 17 residues. The chain's CDR3 is CASSSRTSGDPTGELFF. DNA of the CDR3: TGTGCCAGCAGCTCTCGGACTAGCGGGGACCCCACAGGGGAGCTGTTTTTT.

V and J are TRBV30 and TRBJ1-2; D is unresolved. The CDR3 extends over 12 amino acids. Trimming stripped 3 bases from V and 6 bases from J, with 11 bases between. The germline gives CDR1 GTSNPN, CDR2 SVGIG (reference sequence). The CDR3 nucleotides read TGTGCCTGGAGGGTCGGAAGGAATGGCTACACCTTC. Translation gives CAWRVGRNGYTF.

For the CDR3, the DNA is TGTGCCAGCAGCTTTGGGCAGGTCGGGGAGACCCAGTACTTC. Translation gives CASSFGQVGETQYF. The gene calls are TRBV5-6 and TRBJ2-5, with D hard to call. There are 14 residues in the CDR3. Germline V gene data show CDR1 as SGHDT and CDR2 as YYEEEE. V shed 2 bases and J shed 5 bases, with 13 bases lying between them.

This chain uses TRBV18 with TRBJ2-1; D unresolved. Per the germline V gene, CDR1 is KGHSH and CDR2 is LQKENI. Between the trimmed V and J ends, which lost 6 bases and 5 bases, there was a span of 14 bases. CDR3 length equals 14 residues. The CDR3: CASSQRSPDNEQFF. As DNA, the CDR3 is TGTGCCAGCTCGCAGCGCTCGCCGGACAATGAGCAGTTCTTC.

This clonotype was seen more than once but under ten times. The chain carries TRBV30 and TRBJ2-5; no definite D call. Deletions cut 0 bases from V and 5 bases from J, with 10 bases between. CDR3 length: 13 amino acids. Looked up from germline, CDR1 is GTSNPN and CDR2 is SVGIG (reference sequence). CDR3 sequence (DNA): TGTGCCTGGAGTGTCGGGCTAGGGGAGACCCAGTACTTC. This codes for CAWSVGLGETQYF.

V gene TRBV18 combines with J gene TRBJ2-3; D unclear. This CDR3 is built from 12 residues. Trimming took off 8 bases at V and 1 base at J, with 7 bases between the two ends. Germline V lookup: CDR1 KGHSH, CDR2 LQKENI. CDR3 sequence: CASAGGTDTQYF. CDR3 DNA sequence: TGTGCCAGCGCTGGGGGCACAGATACGCAGTATTTT.

This clonotype was seen a few times. V gene TRBV5-1 combines with J gene TRBJ2-7, with D possibly being TRBD1 or TRBD2 (5 bases each). The CDR3 contains 17 residues. Germline CDR1 and CDR2: SGHRS and YFSETQ. The V and J ends lost 3 bases and 2 bases respectively, with 21 bases between them. The CDR3 nucleotides read TGCGCCAGCAGCTGGGGCTCCGGGACGGACCTTACCTACGAGCAGTACTTC. Protein sequence: CASSWGSGTDLTYEQYF. The whole variable domain, remainder taken from reference TRBV5-1 and TRBJ2-7, is KAGVTQTPRYLIKTRGQQVTLSCSPISGHRSVSWYQQTPGQGLQFLFEYFSETQRNKGNFPGRFSGRQFSNSRSEMNVSTLELGDSALYLCASSWGSGTDLTYEQYFGPGTRLTVT.

The rearrangement links TRBV4-2 to TRBJ2-7, with TRBD2 matching over 7 bases. V shed 7 bases, J shed 5 bases, and the junction held 14 bases outside the gene matches. This CDR3 is built from 15 residues. CDR1 and CDR2 (germline): LGHNA, YNFKEQ. The CDR3 DNA follows: TGTGCCAGCACCCACGAAAGGGAGGGTTTCGACGAGCAGTACTTC. Amino acid sequence: CASTHEREGFDEQYF.

This clonotype was detected a few times. The chain recombines TRBV20-1 with TRBJ2-3, with a weak D call TRBD2 (6 bases). CDR1 is DFQATT and CDR2 is SNEGSKA in the germline V gene (reference sequence). The CDR3 runs to 15 residues. V lost 4 bases and J lost 0, with 14 bases in between. DNA of the CDR3: TGCAGTGCTATGGCGGACTACCCTAGCACAGATACGCAGTATTTT. As protein: CSAMADYPSTDTQYF.

This clonotype was counted between two and nine times. The genes are TRBV20-1 and TRBJ1-4; 9 nucleotides agree with TRBD1. Germline lookup yields CDR1 DFQATT and CDR2 SNEGSKA (reference sequence). The length of the CDR3 is 15 residues. V lost 5 bases and J lost 8; bases outside the gene matches: 12. CDR3: CSAPRGQGLDEKLFF. The CDR3 DNA sequence: TGCAGTGCTCCCCGGGGACAGGGATTGGACGAAAAACTGTTTTTT.

This sequence joins TRBV3-1 and TRBJ1-5; D gene ambiguous. The CDR3 covers 14 residues. Germline CDR1 LGHDT, CDR2 YNNKEL (reference sequence). Between the trimmed V and J ends, which lost 2 bases and 1 base, there was a span of 6 bases. The CDR3 bases are TGTGCCAGCAGCCAATTCACAAGCAATCAGCCCCAGCATTTT. Amino acids: CASSQFTSNQPQHF. Drawing the rest from reference TRBV3-1 and TRBJ1-5, the complete variable domain is DTAVSQTPKYLVTQMGNDKSIKCEQNLGHDTMYWYKQDSKKFLKIMFSYNNKELIINETVPNRFSPKSPDKAHLNLHINSLELGDSAVYFCASSQFTSNQPQHFGDGTRLSIL.

In its sample, this clonotype was seen many times. V and J are TRBV12-3 or TRBV12-4 and TRBJ1-2, with D possibly TRBD1 on 6 matching bases. Trimming took off 6 bases at V and 5 bases at J, with 10 bases between the two ends. This CDR3 spans 12 amino acids. The CDR3 here is CASSLTGYGYTF. The CDR3 DNA follows: TGTGCCAGCAGCCTCACAGGGTATGGCTACACCTTC.